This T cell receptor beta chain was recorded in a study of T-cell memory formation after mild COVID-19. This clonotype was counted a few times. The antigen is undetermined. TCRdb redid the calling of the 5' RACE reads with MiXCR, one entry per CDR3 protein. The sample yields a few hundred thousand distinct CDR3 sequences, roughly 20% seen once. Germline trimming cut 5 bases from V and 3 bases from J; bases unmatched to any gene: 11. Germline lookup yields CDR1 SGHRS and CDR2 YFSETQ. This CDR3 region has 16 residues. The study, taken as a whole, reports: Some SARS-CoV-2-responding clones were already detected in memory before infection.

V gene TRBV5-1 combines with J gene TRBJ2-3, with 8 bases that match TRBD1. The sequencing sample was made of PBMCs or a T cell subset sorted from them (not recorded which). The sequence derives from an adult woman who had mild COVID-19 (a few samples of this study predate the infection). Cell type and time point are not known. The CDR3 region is CASRYSGGSGTDTQYF. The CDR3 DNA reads TGCGCCAGCAGATACTCAGGGGGCTCGGGAACAGATACGCAGTATTTT.